Listed below are T cell receptor beta chains from one sample, sequenced in a study of blood T cell repertoires in COVID-19. This table comes from immunoSEQ multiplex PCR, and its TCRdb copy is limited to in-frame clones, with some not included. This sample yields over 55,000 clones, of which approximately 81% are seen a single time; more than 8% belongs to the top ten. Sequenced input: peripheral blood. Receptors originate from a man aged 45-65 years with active COVID-19. The conserved cysteine and the conserved F or W are not part of the CDR3 here.

V gene | CDR3 protein
TRBV6-5 | ASTRLNNEQF
TRBV20-1 | SARGLNIQY
TRBV5-6 | ASSLVSVREKLF
TRBV30 | AWASGQVDNSPLH
TRBV30 | AWNSDNSNQPQH
TRBV28 | ASTQGGVKNIQY
TRBV5-6 | ASSLGSLGGKLF
TRBV7-9 | ASSLALGQGNLEQY
TRBV4-1 | ASSQDWLAGQETQY
TRBV6-6 | ASSYLISHTDSPLH
TRBV29-1 | SVEEADGYNEQF
TRBV2 | ASKASGSYNEQF
TRBV7-7 | ASSAASGSVYPGELF
TRBV27 | ASSRIAAYNEQF
TRBV11-2 | ASVLRDSYNEQF
TRBV5-1 | ASSLSLAGSSYNEQF
TRBV5-1 | ASSFDGTPYYEQY
TRBV19 | ASSTQGAKTGANVLT
TRBV6-5 | ASSYRRVHEQY
TRBV18 | ASSPPGTNRGQETQY
TRBV7-9 | ASSPLGGGFMNTEAF
TRBV3-1/TRBV3-2 | ASSQGYRGELF
TRBV6-5 | ASSYPGSYEQY
TRBV18 | ASSPRDGGNEQF
TRBV19 | ASSTTEVYEAF
TRBV6-6 | ASSPSAAQVSGELF
TRBV3-1/TRBV3-2 | ASSLARRGIYGYT
TRBV7-9 | ASSLAGGNEQY
TRBV4-2 | ASSQERGQGDYEQY